What follows are 21 T cell receptor beta chains derived from one specimen sequenced in a study of cytomegalovirus exposure and HLA in healthy donors (dated by TCRdb to 2017 to 2019). The library was prepared using the immunoSEQ multiplex PCR assay. A mixture of 60 forward primers for TCR Vbeta segments and 13 reverse primers for TCR Jbeta segments was used in the multiplex PCR. Not all clones reach the TCRdb copy of this immuneACCESS table, which keeps in-frame sequences only. Checked studies attribute under half of the gap to unresolved V genes and leave the rest unexplained. This sample comprises 100,000 to 150,000 clones, 79% of them detected only once. The ten largest clones represent roughly 2% of the sample. The sequenced material came from PBMCs. These receptors all stem from a man aged 18 to 35 in good health and CMV-seronegative.

The chain recombines TRBV28 with TRBJ2-7; D possibly corresponds to TRBD2 (6 bases). This CDR3 spans 14 amino acids. Germline CDR1 is MDHEN and CDR2 is SYDVKM. DNA for the CDR3: TGTGCGTCGGGCGTAGCGGCGACCTCCTACGAGCAGTACTTC. Amino acids: CASGVAATSYEQYF.

For the CDR3, the DNA is TGTGCCGGCAGTTTGGGGGCTAACTACGAGCAGTACGTC. It yields the protein CAGSLGANYEQYV. The rearrangement uses TRBV27 and TRBJ2-7; perhaps TRBD1 as D (6 bases). CDR1 is MNHEY and CDR2 is SMNVEV in the germline V gene (reference sequence). The CDR3 consists of 13 residues.

Only one count was recorded for this clone. The rearrangement links TRBV4-1 to TRBJ2-1; 11 nucleotides line up with TRBD2. The germline CDR1 and CDR2 sequences are MGHRA and YSYEKL. J gave up 5 bases and V 5 bases, and 5 bases lay outside the gene matches. This CDR3 contains 15 residues. CDR3 in DNA: TGCGCCAGCAGCGATGGGGGACTAGCGGACAATGAGCAGTTCTTC. Encoded protein: CASSDGGLADNEQFF.

This chain links TRBV4-1 with TRBJ1-1; no reliable D call. Germline V gene lookup returns CDR1 MGHRA and CDR2 YSYEKL. This CDR3 has 14 residues. The V gene lost 2 bases and the J gene lost 1 base, with 8 bases spanning the gap. For the CDR3, the DNA is TGCGCCAGCAGCCAAACCCAGGAGAACACTGAAGCTTTCTTT. Protein product: CASSQTQENTEAFF.

The chain couples TRBV18 to TRBJ2-3; 7 bases are a match to TRBD2. The CDR3 totals 19 residues. The germline CDR1 and CDR2 sequences are KGHSH and LQKENI. V dropped 3 bases and J dropped 0; count of bases not matched to a gene: 15. CDR3 in DNA: TGTGCCAGCTCACCTGTTCCTTACTCAGCGGGACTTAGCACAGATACGCAGTATTTT. It encodes CASSPVPYSAGLSTDTQYF.

The rearrangement joins TRBV11-2 to TRBJ1-1; no firm D call. Trimming shortened V by 4 bases and J by 3 bases, and 18 bases separated the two germline ends. This CDR3 has 16 residues. The germline CDR1 and CDR2 sequences are SGHAT and FQNNGV. The CDR3 loop is CASSSVSARGDTEAFF. Here the CDR3 DNA reads TGTGCCAGCAGCTCCGTGAGCGCTCGCGGGGACACTGAAGCTTTCTTT.

The gene calls are TRBV2 and TRBJ2-1, with D perhaps matching TRBD2 (5 bases). There are 14 residues in the CDR3. Trimming shortened V by 7 bases and J by 3 bases, and 13 bases separated the two germline ends. Germline CDR1 is SNHLY and CDR2 is FYNNEI. The CDR3 here is CASISVSGYNEQFF. The CDR3 DNA reads TGTGCCAGCATTAGCGTGAGCGGCTACAATGAGCAGTTCTTC.

The V and J genes are TRBV9 and TRBJ2-2; no clear D gene. Germline V gene sequence: CDR1 SGDLS, CDR2 YYNGEE. The CDR3 is made up of 13 amino acids. V lost 2 bases to trimming and J lost 4 bases, with 6 bases between them. For the CDR3, the DNA is TGTGCCAGCAGCGTGGCTTTCACCGGGGAGCTGTTTTTT. Its protein product is CASSVAFTGELFF. The variable domain in full, with the rest retrieved from reference TRBV9 and TRBJ2-2, is DSGVTQTPKHLITATGQRVTLRCSPRSGDLSVYWYQQSLDQGLQFLIQYYNGEERAKGNILERFSAQQFPDLHSELNLSSLELGDSALYFCASSVAFTGELFFGEGSRLTVL.

The CDR3 DNA sequence: TGTGCCAGCAGCTCCCAGCGGCCCCTCTCCTACGAGCAGTACTTC. This encodes CASSSQRPLSYEQYF. V usage is TRBV7-9 and J usage is TRBJ2-7, with D perhaps matching TRBD2 (5 bases). The CDR3 sequence is 15 residues long. CDR1 is SEHNR, CDR2 FQNEAQ, per germline (reference sequence). Trimming removed 4 bases at V and 0 bases at J, with 13 bases between.

The J gene is TRBJ2-5, the V gene TRBV29-1, with 7 nucleotides matching TRBD2. This CDR3 has 15 amino acids. V lost 5 bases, J lost 4 bases, and 13 bases stayed unmatched. Germline V gives CDR1 SQVTM, CDR2 ANQGSEA. The CDR3 loop reads CSVQVGGSRAETQYF. The CDR3 nucleotides are TGCAGCGTTCAGGTGGGCGGGAGTCGGGCAGAGACCCAGTACTTC. Based on the CDR3 plus reference TRBV29-1 and TRBJ2-5, the full variable domain is SAVISQKPSRDICQRGTSLTIQCQVDSQVTMMFWYRQQPGQSLTLIATANQGSEATYESGFVIDKFPISRPNLTFSTLTVSNMSPEDSSIYLCSVQVGGSRAETQYFGPGTRLLVL.

J is TRBJ2-1 and V is TRBV5-1; possible D gene TRBD2, 5 bases. Germline CDR1 reads SGHRS; CDR2 reads YFSETQ. The CDR3 is 14 amino acids. V dropped 0 bases and J dropped 7 bases, with 11 bases sitting between them. CDR3 region: CASSLVTTGNEQFF. CDR3 sequence (DNA): TGCGCCAGCAGCTTGGTCACTACGGGAAATGAGCAGTTCTTC.

The chain has TRBV6-4 and TRBJ1-5, with D possibly matching TRBD1 (6 bases). The CDR3 consists of 13 residues. The V and J ends lost 3 bases and 7 bases respectively, with 10 bases between them. From germline, CDR1 is MRHNA and CDR2 SNTAGT. CDR3 residues: CASSEGQGQPQHF. DNA for the CDR3: TGTGCCAGCAGTGAGGGTCAGGGGCAGCCCCAGCATTTT.

V and J are TRBV19 and TRBJ1-2, with 7 bases lining up with TRBD1. J was trimmed by 4 bases and V by 2 bases; bases with no gene match: 10. CDR1 is LNHDA, CDR2 SQIVND, per germline (reference sequence). This CDR3 comprises 16 residues. The CDR3 coding sequence is TGTGCCAGTAGTATACCCCGGACAGGAGCTTCCTATGGCTACACCTTC. Encoded protein: CASSIPRTGASYGYTF. Drawing the rest from reference TRBV19 and TRBJ1-2, the complete variable domain is DGGITQSPKYLFRKEGQNVTLSCEQNLNHDAMYWYRQDPGQGLRLIYYSQIVNDFQKGDIAEGYSVSREKKESFPLTVTSAQKNPTAFYLCASSIPRTGASYGYTFGSGTRLTVV.

The genes are TRBV30 and TRBJ2-3; TRBD2 matches at 9 bases. Germline values: CDR1 GTSNPN, CDR2 SVGIG (reference sequence). The CDR3 is made up of 14 amino acids. J gave up 3 bases and V 2 bases, and 3 bases lay outside the gene matches. The CDR3 spells CAWSHSGRTDTQYF. The CDR3 DNA sequence: TGTGCCTGGAGTCATAGCGGGAGAACAGATACGCAGTATTTT.

The gene calls are TRBV13 and TRBJ1-1, with D tentatively TRBD1 (5 bases). Trimming left V 2 bases short and J 8 bases short, with 24 bases between. Germline values: CDR1 PRHDT, CDR2 FYEKMQ (reference sequence). The CDR3 runs 17 residues. In DNA form, the CDR3 reads TGTGCCAGCAGCTTATTTAGAACTCGGCAGGGTGACGCCGAAGCTTTCTTT. This codes for CASSLFRTRQGDAEAFF.

The chain employs TRBV5-1 and TRBJ2-4; 7 bases map to TRBD1. This CDR3 is 15 amino acids long. The germline V gene has CDR1 SGHRS and CDR2 YFSETQ. After removal of 1 base from V and 4 bases from J, the junction contained 5 bases not matched to a gene. For the CDR3, the DNA is TGCGCCAGCAGCTTGCGACAGGGAAATAAAAACATTCAGTACTTC. Translation: CASSLRQGNKNIQYF.

V gene TRBV4-2 combines with J gene TRBJ2-1; TRBD2 agrees at 10 bases. Looked up from germline, CDR1 is LGHNA and CDR2 is YNFKEQ. V shed 0 bases, J shed 5 bases, and the junction held 7 bases outside the gene matches. CDR3 length: 17 residues. The CDR3 DNA sequence: TGTGCCAGCAGCCAAGATCGGGGACTAGCGAGTGACAATGAGCAGTTCTTC. This codes for CASSQDRGLASDNEQFF.

This chain uses TRBV7-2 with TRBJ2-4, with 9 bases matching TRBD2. V lost 1 base, J lost 0 bases, and 4 bases stayed unmatched. There are 17 residues in the CDR3. Germline V gives CDR1 SGHTA, CDR2 FQGNSA. CDR3 region: CASSLGPSGVAKNIQYF. CDR3 nucleotide sequence: TGTGCCAGCAGCTTAGGCCCTAGCGGGGTAGCCAAAAACATTCAGTACTTC.

The chain links TRBV6-5 to TRBJ2-7; tentatively, D is TRBD2 (6 bases). The CDR3 totals 13 residues. Trimming took 6 bases from V and 5 from J, leaving 14 bases between them. The germline V gene has CDR1 MNHEY and CDR2 SVGAGI. CDR3 nucleotide sequence: TGTGCCAGCAGGCAACGAGGAGGGGACGAGCAGTACTTC. Translated, it gives CASRQRGGDEQYF.

This rearrangement joins TRBV19 to TRBJ1-5; 8 bases fit TRBD1. The length of the CDR3 is 14 residues. V lost 5 bases and J lost 4; bases outside the gene matches: 4. Germline CDR1 and CDR2: LNHDA and SQIVND (reference sequence). CDR3 residues: CASSPDRANQPQHF. CDR3 coding DNA: TGTGCCAGTAGTCCGGACAGGGCTAATCAGCCCCAGCATTTT.

The chain is built from TRBV13 and TRBJ1-1; 9 bases line up with TRBD1. This CDR3 is 17 amino acids long. Germline V lookup: CDR1 PRHDT, CDR2 FYEKMQ (reference sequence). V shed 3 bases and J 2 bases; nucleotides not matched to a gene: 10. The CDR3 reads CASSFRTGASPNTEAFF. The CDR3, as DNA: TGTGCCAGCAGCTTTCGGACAGGGGCCTCCCCCAACACTGAAGCTTTCTTT.